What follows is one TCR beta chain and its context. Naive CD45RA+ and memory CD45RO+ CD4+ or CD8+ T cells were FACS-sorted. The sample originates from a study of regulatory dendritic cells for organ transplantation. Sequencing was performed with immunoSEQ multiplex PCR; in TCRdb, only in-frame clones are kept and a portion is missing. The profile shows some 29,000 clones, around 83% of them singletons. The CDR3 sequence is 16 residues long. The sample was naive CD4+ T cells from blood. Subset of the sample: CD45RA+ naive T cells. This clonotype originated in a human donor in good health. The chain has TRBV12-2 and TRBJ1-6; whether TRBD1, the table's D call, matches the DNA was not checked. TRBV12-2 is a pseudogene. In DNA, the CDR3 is TGTGCAAGTCGCTTACCGCCTGCAGGCCGAAATTCACCCCTCCACTTT. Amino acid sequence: CASRLPPAGRNSPLHF.